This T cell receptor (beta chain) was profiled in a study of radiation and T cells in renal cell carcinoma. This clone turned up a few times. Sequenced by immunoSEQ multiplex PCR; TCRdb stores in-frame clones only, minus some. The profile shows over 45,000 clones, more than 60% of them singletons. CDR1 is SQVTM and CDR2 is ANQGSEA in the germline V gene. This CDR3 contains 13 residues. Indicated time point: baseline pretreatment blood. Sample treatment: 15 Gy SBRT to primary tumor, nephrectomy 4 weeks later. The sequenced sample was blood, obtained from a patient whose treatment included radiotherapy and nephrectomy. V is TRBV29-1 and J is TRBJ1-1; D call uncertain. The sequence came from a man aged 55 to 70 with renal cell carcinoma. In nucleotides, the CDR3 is TGCAGTGGAGGGAGGACCAGGCTCACTGAAGCTTTCTTT. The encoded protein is CSGGRTRLTEAFF.